This T cell receptor (beta chain) emerged from a study of CD8 T cells in ankylosing spondylitis. Study-wide results and caveats: Several of the motif variants were reported before in synovial fluid and blood from reactive arthritis.

At least ten counts were recorded for this clonotype. The target antigen is unknown. This CDR3 contains 13 residues. Trimming removed 3 bases from V and 4 bases from J, with 7 bases in between. Germline CDR1 MNHEY, CDR2 SMNVEV (reference sequence). TCRdb processed the 5' RACE reads anew with MiXCR; each CDR3 protein has one entry. Of about 130,000 distinct CDR3 sequences in the sample, more than 6.5% were seen once. The clonotype was recovered from a male donor with ankylosing spondylitis or in good health (not recorded which). The chain is built from TRBV27 and TRBJ1-5; D gene uncertain. The sample consisted of blood, either unsorted or a sorted T cell fraction (not recorded which). CDR3 DNA sequence: TGTGCCAGCAGTTTGGGTTTTAATCAGCCCCAGCATTTT. Amino acids: CASSLGFNQPQHF.